These T cell receptor beta chains were read from a single sample in a study of CD8+ T cells in alopecia areata. Profiling relied on immunoSEQ multiplex PCR, and the TCRdb table lists in-frame clones only, not all of them. Of fewer than 250,000 clones in the sample, over 55% were seen once. The source material was CD4+ T cells sorted from blood, sampled at week 24, from a patient treated with tofacitinib. All receptors derive from a human donor with alopecia areata. Both conserved end residues are part of each CDR3. The D gene is left open where the match is weak. Rows may omit the clone size; those that give it use once, few, many or a size class.

V	J	D	size	DNA	CDR3
TRBV15	TRBJ1-6	-	once	TGTGCCACCAGCAGAGTGGTTGGCAGGGGCAGTTCACCCCTCCACTTT	CATSRVVGRGSSPLHF
TRBV7-2	TRBJ1-1	-	-	TGTGCCAGCAGCTTCGGGGGTGCAGGAGCTTCCTTT	CASSFGGAGASF
TRBV25-1	TRBJ1-2	TRBD1	-	TGTGCCAGCAGTCGGGACAGGGGATATGGCTACACCTTC	CASSRDRGYGYTF
TRBV4-3	TRBJ1-4	-	-	TGCGCCAGCAGCCAAGATCGACCAAGGGGCGCTAATGAAAAACTGTTTTTT	CASSQDRPRGANEKLFF
TRBV29-1	TRBJ1-2	TRBD1	-	TGCAGCATCAGACAGGGGACCATGGGCTACACCTTC	CSIRQGTMGYTF
TRBV4-3	TRBJ1-5	-	once	TGCGCCAGCAGCCAGAGAGCACGGCCTAATCAGCCCCAGCATTTT	CASSQRARPNQPQHF
TRBV30	TRBJ1-2	-	once	TGTGCCTCGGGTCTCCCCCTATACTTC	CASGLPLYF
TRBV2	TRBJ2-1	TRBD2	-	TGTGCCAGCAGTGGGGGACTAGCGGGGGTGATTGAGCAGTTCTTC	CASSGGLAGVIEQFF
TRBV19	TRBJ2-7	TRBD1	many	TGTGCCAGTAGTATCCCGGGACAGGGCTCCTACGAGCAGTACTTC	CASSIPGQGSYEQYF
TRBV30	TRBJ2-7	TRBD1	-	TGTGCCTGGTCGGGACAGGGCAAGTACGAGCAGTACTTC	CAWSGQGKYEQYF
TRBV30	TRBJ1-6	-	few	TGTGCCTGGACAAAGGGTGGAGGTAATTCACCCCTCCACTTT	CAWTKGGGNSPLHF
TRBV9	TRBJ1-2	-	-	TGTGCCAGCAGCGTAGCCTCCGGGGATCCTGGCTATGGCTACACCTTC	CASSVASGDPGYGYTF
TRBV5-1	TRBJ2-7	TRBD1	few	TGCGCCAGCAGCTTGGCGACAGGGCGGGTCGAGTACGAGCAGTACTTC	CASSLATGRVEYEQYF
TRBV30	TRBJ1-2	-	-	TGTGCCTGCCGCTCGGCGGGCGGCTATGGCTACACCTTC	CACRSAGGYGYTF
TRBV29-1	TRBJ2-3	TRBD1	few	TGCAGCGTTGGACAAATCGGGACAGGGACCACAGATACGCAGTATTTT	CSVGQIGTGTTDTQYF
TRBV29-1	TRBJ2-3	-	-	TGCAGCGTTGTTGGCACAGATACGCAGTATTTT	CSVVGTDTQYF
TRBV29-1	TRBJ1-4	TRBD1	-	TGCAGCGCAAGGACAGGGGGTGAAAAACTGTTTTTT	CSARTGGEKLFF
TRBV30	TRBJ1-6	TRBD1	few	TGTGCCTGGGGGCCCAACGTACCGGGACAGGGGAATTCACCCCTCCACTTT	CAWGPNVPGQGNSPLHF
TRBV30	TRBJ1-2	-	-	TGTGCCTGGAGTGTACTACAGGGTCATGGCTACACCTTC	CAWSVLQGHGYTF
TRBV27	TRBJ1-2	-	-	TGTGCCAGCAGTCAAGGACTGAATGGCTACACCTTC	CASSQGLNGYTF
TRBV25-1	TRBJ2-7	-	once	TGTGCCAGCAGTGATGCCGAGGGCTACGAGCAGTACTTC	CASSDAEGYEQYF
TRBV2	TRBJ2-3	TRBD1	-	TGTGCCAGCAGTGGTCGACAGGGGGACTACACAGATACGCAGTATTTT	CASSGRQGDYTDTQYF
TRBV7-2	TRBJ2-3	TRBD2	-	TGTGCCAGCAGCTTCGGGACTAGCGACACGCAGTATTTT	CASSFGTSDTQYF
TRBV29-1	TRBJ2-7	-	few	TGCAGCGTTCGGTTAGGGACCTACGAGCAGTACTTC	CSVRLGTYEQYF
TRBV6-6	TRBJ1-2	-	many	TGTGCCAGCAGTTACGATCCCCACAGATCCAATGGCTACACCTTC	CASSYDPHRSNGYTF
TRBV7-8	TRBJ1-2	-	-	TGTGCCAGCAGCTTAGCGGGGAACTATGGCTACACCTTC	CASSLAGNYGYTF
TRBV6-5	TRBJ1-5	TRBD1	-	TGTGCCAGCAGAGGGACAGTAGGACAGCCCCAGCATTTT	CASRGTVGQPQHF
TRBV6-5	TRBJ2-5	TRBD2	once	TGTGCCAGCAGTTTGGGACTAGCAGGGGCGGAGACCCAGTACTTC	CASSLGLAGAETQYF
TRBV15	TRBJ2-7	-	-	TGTGCCACCAGCAGAGCCGAGGGGAACTACGAGCAGTACTTC	CATSRAEGNYEQYF